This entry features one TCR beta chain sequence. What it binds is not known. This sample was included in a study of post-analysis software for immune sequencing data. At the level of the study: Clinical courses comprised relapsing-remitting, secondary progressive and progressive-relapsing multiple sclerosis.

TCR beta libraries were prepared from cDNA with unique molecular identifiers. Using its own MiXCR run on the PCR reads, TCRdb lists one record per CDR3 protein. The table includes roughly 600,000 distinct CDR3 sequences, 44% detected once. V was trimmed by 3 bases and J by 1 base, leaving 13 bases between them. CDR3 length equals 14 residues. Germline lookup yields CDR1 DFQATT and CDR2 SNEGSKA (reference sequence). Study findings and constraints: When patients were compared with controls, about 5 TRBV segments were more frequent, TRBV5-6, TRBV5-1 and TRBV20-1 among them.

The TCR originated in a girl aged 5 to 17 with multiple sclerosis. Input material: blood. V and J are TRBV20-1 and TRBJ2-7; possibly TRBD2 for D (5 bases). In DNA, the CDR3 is TGCAGTGCTAGCCCGGGATCGGCATCCTACGAGCAGTACTTC. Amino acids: CSASPGSASYEQYF.